The 7 T cell receptor beta chains listed next were all sequenced from one sample in a study of T cells in localized non-small cell lung cancer. Sequencing was performed with immunoSEQ multiplex PCR; in TCRdb, only in-frame clones are kept and a portion is missing. Here the sample spans about 1,400 clones, roughly 22% being singletons. The material was normal lung tissue next to the tumor, obtained before any cancer treatment. The receptors were gathered from a male donor at least 60 years old with stage III squamous cell lung carcinoma.

This clone is labeled large (0.1 to 1%). The J gene is TRBJ1-4, the V gene TRBV28; D unresolved. V was trimmed by 6 bases and J by 0 bases, leaving 11 bases between them. This CDR3 has 15 amino acids. Germline V CDR1 and CDR2: MDHEN, SYDVKM. The CDR3 coding sequence is TGTGCCAGCAGCCAAAAGTCCTCAACTAATGAAAAACTGTTTTTT. Translated, it gives CASSQKSSTNEKLFF.

CDR3: CASSHNRGRNYEQYF. In DNA, the CDR3 is TGTGCCAGCAGCCACAACAGGGGGCGCAACTACGAGCAGTACTTC. The V call is TRBV28, the J call TRBJ2-7; TRBD1 aligns across 9 bases. V shed 6 bases, J shed 3 bases, and the junction held 9 bases outside the gene matches. This CDR3 has 15 amino acids. CDR1 and CDR2 (germline): MDHEN, SYDVKM. The full variable domain, with the rest looked up from reference TRBV28 and TRBJ2-7, is DVKVTQSSRYLVKRTGEKVFLECVQDMDHENMFWYRQDPGLGLRLIYFSYDVKMKEKGDIPEGYSVSREKKERFSLILESASTNQTSMYLCASSHNRGRNYEQYFGPGTRLTVT.

This clone was seen only a few times. The J gene is TRBJ1-2, the V gene TRBV29-1; 7 bases line up with TRBD1. This CDR3 spans 13 amino acids. The trim removed 6 bases at V and 4 bases at J, leaving 8 bases unmatched. Germline-derived CDR1 and CDR2 are SQVTM and ANQGSEA. In nucleotides, the CDR3 is TGCAGCGTAAAAGAGGGGGCCGGCTATGGCTACACCTTC. This codes for CSVKEGAGYGYTF. Based on the CDR3 plus reference TRBV29-1 and TRBJ1-2, the full variable domain is SAVISQKPSRDICQRGTSLTIQCQVDSQVTMMFWYRQQPGQSLTLIATANQGSEATYESGFVIDKFPISRPNLTFSTLTVSNMSPEDSSIYLCSVKEGAGYGYTFGSGTRLTVV.

Within the sample, this clone is medium-sized. The chain links TRBV6-8 to TRBJ2-3; 7 bases are shared with TRBD2. This CDR3 has 16 amino acids. V lost 2 bases to trimming and J lost 6 bases; unmatched junction nucleotides: 11. Per germline, CDR1 MNHGY and CDR2 SAAAGT. CDR3 DNA: TGTGCCAGCAGTTACGAGTCAGGGAGCGGGGAGGATACGCAGTATTTT. Encoded protein: CASSYESGSGEDTQYF.

The chain couples TRBV28 to TRBJ2-5, with a tentative D call TRBD1 (6 bases). The CDR3 covers 14 residues. Trimming cost V 6 bases and J 5 bases, with 16 bases left between them. Germline V gene lookup returns CDR1 MDHEN and CDR2 SYDVKM. The CDR3 nucleotides are TGTGCCAGCAGCTCCGGGACACCAAGGGAGACCCAGTACTTC. This gives the protein CASSSGTPRETQYF.

In its sample, this clone was seen a few times. This sequence joins TRBV9 and TRBJ1-1, with D unresolved. The V and J ends lost 5 bases and 7 bases respectively, with 15 bases between them. Germline lookup yields CDR1 SGDLS and CDR2 YYNGEE. The CDR3 has 13 amino acids. The CDR3 DNA follows: TGTGCCAGCAGACGGGATCTCCCACTTGAAGCTTTCTTT. This codes for CASRRDLPLEAFF.

This clone was counted only a few times. The chain is built from TRBV15 and TRBJ1-2; 11 bases are shared with TRBD1. CDR3 length: 16 amino acids. Trimming at V came to 1 base and at J to 4 bases, leaving 5 bases not matched to a gene. CDR1 and CDR2 from the germline V gene are LNHNV and YYDKDF (reference sequence). CDR3 loop: CATSRGRTGGAYGYTF. CDR3 nucleotide sequence: TGTGCCACCAGCAGAGGGAGGACAGGGGGCGCCTATGGCTACACCTTC.